This is a list of T cell receptor beta chains from one sample in a study of CD4 T cell repertoires in COVID-19. The method was immunoSEQ multiplex PCR; TCRdb's version includes in-frame clones alone and lacks a portion of them. The sample records some 24,000 clones, 93% being singletons. This sample comprised circulating follicular helper CD4+ T cells (cTfh) from blood, obtained before the COVID-19 pandemic. All receptors come from a human donor who had COVID-19. Each CDR3 is given with its conserved first and last residue. A D gene is named only where the DNA matches it firmly. Part of the rows lack a size; the others show once, few, many or a class for expanded clones.

J gene | D gene | clone size | V gene | CDR3 protein | CDR3 DNA
TRBJ1-5 | TRBD1 | - | TRBV19 | CASDTGGQTKPQHF | TGTGCCAGCGACACAGGGGGTCAAACTAAGCCCCAGCATTTT
TRBJ2-3 | TRBD2 | - | TRBV13 | CASSFQYGRGTDTQYF | TGTGCCAGCAGCTTTCAATACGGGAGGGGCACAGATACGCAGTATTTT
TRBJ2-1 | TRBD2 | - | TRBV7-2 | CASSLGLAGGEQFF | TGTGCCAGCAGCTTAGGGCTAGCGGGGGGAGAGCAGTTCTTC
TRBJ1-1 | - | - | TRBV5-1 | CASSSQVARGKNTEAFF | TGCGCCAGCAGCTCGCAGGTTGCAAGGGGAAAGAACACTGAAGCTTTCTTT
TRBJ1-5 | - | - | TRBV7-9 | CASSLAAGPNQPQHF | TGTGCCAGCAGCTTAGCGGCGGGCCCCAATCAGCCCCAGCATTTT
TRBJ2-7 | - | - | TRBV29-1 | CSAGPSGSYEQYF | TGCAGCGCAGGCCCGTCCGGCTCCTACGAGCAGTACTTC
TRBJ2-1 | TRBD1 | - | TRBV7-7 | CASSLSSGTGGNEQFF | TGTGCCAGCAGCTTAAGTTCGGGGACAGGGGGAAATGAGCAGTTCTTC
TRBJ2-7 | TRBD1 | - | TRBV5-1 | CASRMRQGSSYEQYF | TGCGCCAGCAGAATGAGACAGGGGAGCTCCTACGAGCAGTACTTC
TRBJ2-5 | - | - | TRBV15 | CATSIGAGKLEETQYF | TGTGCCACCAGCATTGGGGCAGGGAAGTTGGAGGAGACCCAGTACTTC
TRBJ2-6 | TRBD2 | - | TRBV19 | CASSIAPGRKSGANVLTF | TGTGCCAGTAGTATAGCCCCCGGGAGGAAGTCTGGGGCCAACGTCCTGACTTTC
TRBJ2-5 | - | - | TRBV11-1 | CASSFAGTAQETQYF | TGTGCCAGCAGCTTCGCAGGGACTGCTCAAGAGACCCAGTACTTC
TRBJ1-5 | - | - | TRBV9 | CASSQEGGASQPQHF | TGTGCCAGCAGCCAGGAAGGGGGGGCGAGTCAGCCCCAGCATTTT
TRBJ1-5 | - | - | TRBV5-6 | CASSVGQQVGSNQPQHF | TGTGCCAGCAGCGTCGGACAGCAAGTGGGTAGCAATCAGCCCCAGCATTTT
TRBJ1-5 | - | - | TRBV6-5 | CASSMGGVGQPQHF | TGTGCCAGCAGCATGGGGGGGGTAGGTCAGCCCCAGCATTTT
TRBJ2-5 | TRBD2 | - | TRBV19 | CASSIGIAGGLKTQYF | TGTGCCAGTAGTATCGGAATAGCGGGAGGGTTAAAGACCCAGTACTTC
TRBJ2-5 | - | - | TRBV2 | CASSRREKGETQYF | TGTGCCAGCAGTAGACGAGAGAAGGGGGAGACCCAGTACTTC
TRBJ2-2 | - | - | TRBV2 | CASSVGGANTGELFF | TGTGCCAGCAGCGTAGGGGGGGCGAACACCGGGGAGCTGTTTTTT
TRBJ1-2 | - | - | TRBV18 | CASSPRQPNYGYTF | TGTGCCAGCTCACCGCGACAACCTAACTATGGCTACACCTTC
TRBJ2-4 | TRBD2 | - | TRBV5-4 | CASSLGGDLAKNIQYF | TGTGCCAGCAGCCTCGGGGGGGACCTAGCCAAAAACATTCAGTACTTC
TRBJ1-2 | - | - | TRBV19 | CAISFEGGLGYTF | TGTGCCATCAGCTTCGAAGGAGGCCTTGGCTACACCTTC
TRBJ2-5 | - | - | TRBV28 | CASSLAQGRFRETQYF | TGTGCCAGCAGTTTGGCCCAGGGAAGGTTTAGGGAGACCCAGTACTTC
TRBJ2-1 | TRBD2 | few | TRBV7-8 | CASSYPLSTTAGSSYNEQFF | TGTGCCAGCAGCTACCCTCTGTCTACTACAGCGGGAAGCTCCTACAATGAGCAGTTCTTC
TRBJ2-5 | TRBD2 | once | TRBV30 | CAWSPGTSGRGETQYF | TGTGCCTGGAGTCCAGGGACTAGCGGGAGAGGGGAGACCCAGTACTTC
TRBJ1-1 | - | - | TRBV18 | CASSPPGGTEAFF | TGTGCCAGCTCACCACCGGGGGGCACTGAAGCTTTCTTT
TRBJ1-5 | TRBD1 | - | TRBV2 | CASSELQGIGQPQHF | TGTGCCAGCAGTGAGTTACAGGGGATCGGTCAGCCCCAGCATTTT
TRBJ2-1 | - | - | TRBV11-3 | CASSPTRESYNEQFF | TGTGCCAGCAGCCCCACTAGGGAATCCTACAATGAGCAGTTCTTC
TRBJ1-5 | - | once | TRBV6-1 | CASSDDQGSQPQHF | TGTGCCAGCAGTGATGATCAGGGGTCGCAGCCCCAGCATTTT
TRBJ2-7 | TRBD2 | - | TRBV2 | CASKGLAGDYEQYF | TGTGCCAGCAAGGGACTAGCGGGAGACTACGAGCAGTACTTC
TRBJ1-2 | - | - | TRBV4-1 | CASSLRVRGESGYTF | TGCGCCAGCAGCCTTAGGGTCAGGGGTGAGAGTGGCTACACCTTC
TRBJ2-7 | - | - | TRBV20-1 | CSAREAAEQYF | TGCAGTGCTAGAGAAGCGGCCGAGCAGTACTTC
TRBJ1-2 | - | - | TRBV29-1 | CSVVNTRARGYGYTF | TGCAGCGTTGTCAATACCAGGGCGCGGGGCTATGGCTACACCTTC
TRBJ2-7 | - | - | TRBV5-1 | CASSQSGTLYEQYF | TGCGCCAGCAGCCAGTCCGGGACACTCTACGAGCAGTACTTC
TRBJ2-7 | - | - | TRBV6-5 | CASSATRGYEQYF | TGTGCCAGCAGTGCGACCCGGGGGTACGAGCAGTACTTC
TRBJ2-7 | TRBD2 | - | TRBV5-1 | CASSQELAGYEQYF | TGCGCCAGCAGCCAAGAACTAGCGGGCTACGAGCAGTACTTC
TRBJ2-3 | - | - | TRBV7-8 | CASSSQADPSTDTQYF | TGTGCCAGCAGCTCCCAAGCGGACCCTAGCACAGATACGCAGTATTTT
TRBJ1-5 | TRBD1 | - | TRBV7-9 | CASSPGQGQQPQHF | TGTGCCAGCAGCCCGGGACAGGGCCAACAGCCCCAGCATTTT
TRBJ1-2 | TRBD1 | - | TRBV19 | CASTLGTGDIIYGYTF | TGTGCCAGTACCCTGGGGACAGGGGATATAATCTATGGCTACACCTTC
TRBJ1-5 | - | - | TRBV6-1 | CASNPHPSNQPQHF | TGTGCCAGCAACCCACACCCTAGCAATCAGCCCCAGCATTTT
TRBJ1-3 | TRBD1 | - | TRBV5-1 | CASSRDSHPANSGNTIYF | TGCGCCAGCAGCCGGGACAGCCATCCCGCCAACTCTGGAAACACCATATATTTT
TRBJ2-2 | TRBD1 | - | TRBV6-6 | CAYGQGNTGELFF | TGTGCCTACGGACAGGGGAACACCGGGGAGCTGTTTTTT
TRBJ2-3 | TRBD2 | once | TRBV11-3 | CASSLGGDTDTQYF | TGTGCCAGCAGCTTGGGGGGGGACACAGATACGCAGTATTTT
TRBJ1-1 | - | once | TRBV6-1 | CASKFGGTEAFF | TGTGCCAGCAAATTCGGGGGAACTGAAGCTTTCTTT
TRBJ1-3 | TRBD1 | - | TRBV5-1 | CASSDQQGPGNTIYF | TGCGCCAGCAGCGACCAACAGGGGCCTGGAAACACCATATATTTT
TRBJ2-3 | TRBD2 | - | TRBV7-3 | CASSARLAGVGDTQYF | TGTGCCAGCAGCGCCCGACTAGCGGGGGTCGGAGATACGCAGTATTTT
TRBJ1-2 | TRBD1 | - | TRBV9 | CASSAGQTGLYGYTF | TGTGCCAGCAGCGCGGGACAGACGGGTTTGTATGGCTACACCTTC
TRBJ1-3 | - | - | TRBV28 | CASWPSAGLGNTIYF | TGTGCCAGCTGGCCCTCCGCAGGGTTAGGAAACACCATATATTTT
TRBJ2-5 | - | - | TRBV6-1 | CASAAAETQYF | TGTGCCAGCGCGGCCGCGGAGACCCAGTACTTC
TRBJ1-3 | - | - | TRBV9 | CASSVEAISSGNTIYF | TGTGCCAGCAGCGTAGAAGCGATATCCTCTGGAAACACCATATATTTT
TRBJ1-2 | - | - | TRBV18 | CASSPQQEANYGYTF | TGTGCCAGCTCACCACAGCAGGAAGCTAACTATGGCTACACCTTC
TRBJ1-1 | - | - | TRBV2 | CASNVDSNTEAFF | TGTGCCAGCAATGTGGACAGCAACACTGAAGCTTTCTTT
TRBJ1-1 | - | once | TRBV2 | CASCRVFTEAFF | TGTGCCAGCTGCAGGGTTTTCACTGAAGCTTTCTTT
TRBJ2-7 | - | - | TRBV6-5 | CASSYRQYGFYEQYF | TGTGCCAGCAGTTACCGACAGTACGGATTCTACGAGCAGTACTTC
TRBJ2-7 | TRBD2 | - | TRBV11-2 | CASSPPSGASFEQYF | TGTGCCAGCAGCCCACCTAGCGGGGCGTCTTTCGAGCAGTACTTC
TRBJ2-7 | TRBD2 | - | TRBV7-2 | CASSPTLAGGPQYF | TGTGCCAGCAGCCCGACGCTAGCGGGGGGGCCCCAGTACTTC
TRBJ2-3 | TRBD1 | - | TRBV2 | CASSELGQPPDTQYF | TGTGCCAGCAGTGAATTGGGACAGCCCCCAGATACGCAGTATTTT
TRBJ2-3 | - | - | TRBV5-1 | CASSLGDFESTDTQYF | TGCGCCAGCAGCTTGGGGGACTTCGAAAGCACAGATACGCAGTATTTT
TRBJ1-5 | TRBD1 | - | TRBV6-1 | CASSRTGDGQPQHF | TGTGCCAGCAGCCGGACAGGGGATGGTCAGCCCCAGCATTTT